The 18 T cell receptor beta chains in this list originate from one sample, sequenced in a study of shared clonotypes between healthy human individuals. Data came from immunoSEQ multiplex PCR; TCRdb stores just in-frame clones and leaves some out. This table holds 2 million to 2.5 million clones, 93% found once. The sequenced material came from naive CD4+ T cells from PBMCs. As for subset: CD45RA+ positively selected. These receptors all stem from a man between 18 and 35 years old in good health. Some clones in this sample may be carry-over from other donors' samples.

This chain links TRBV27 with TRBJ2-1; TRBD1 matches at 9 bases. Germline V gene lookup returns CDR1 MNHEY and CDR2 SMNVEV (reference sequence). The V and J ends lost 6 bases and 8 bases, in that order; junction bases with no gene match: 5. The CDR3 totals 13 residues. CDR3 region: CASSRDRADEQFF. The CDR3 DNA follows: TGTGCCAGCAGCAGGGACAGGGCGGATGAGCAGTTCTTC.

This clone was found a few times. The chain recombines TRBV16 with TRBJ1-5; D is undetermined. The CDR3 covers 12 residues. Germline CDR1 reads KGHSY; CDR2 reads FQNENV. Trimming cost V 1 base and J 8 bases, with 6 bases left between them. The CDR3 loop is CASSQLHEPQHF. Here the CDR3 DNA reads TGTGCCAGCAGCCAATTACATGAGCCCCAGCATTTT.

The chain joins TRBV6-1 to TRBJ2-7, with D possibly being TRBD2 (6 bases). CDR3 size: 15 residues. Per the germline V gene, CDR1 is MNHNS and CDR2 is SASEGT. The germline V and J ends were trimmed by 3 bases and 1 base, with 13 bases remaining between them. The CDR3: CASSDRGSGSYEQYF. The DNA of the CDR3 is TGTGCCAGCAGTGACCGGGGGAGCGGATCCTACGAGCAGTACTTC.

The rearrangement joins TRBV5-1 to TRBJ2-1, with TRBD2 matching 8 bases. This CDR3 spans 19 amino acids. Per the germline V gene, CDR1 is SGHRS and CDR2 is YFSETQ. V was pared by 0 bases and J by 8 bases, with 19 bases of the junction left unmatched. The CDR3 region is CASSLGGLAGPPRGDEQFF. The CDR3 bases are TGCGCCAGCAGCTTGGGGGGGCTAGCGGGTCCCCCGAGAGGGGATGAGCAGTTCTTC.

This sequence joins TRBV28 and TRBJ1-1, with D maybe TRBD1 (5 bases). Trimming left V 5 bases short and J 0 bases short, with 16 bases between. The CDR3 totals 16 residues. CDR1 MDHEN and CDR2 SYDVKM come from the germline V gene. CDR3 sequence (DNA): TGTGCCAGCAGTCGACAGTTTATGGCCCTGAACACTGAAGCTTTCTTT. This translates into CASSRQFMALNTEAFF.

The chain uses TRBV5-6 and TRBJ2-7, with TRBD1 matching 7 bases. CDR3 size: 15 residues. The germline gives CDR1 SGHDT, CDR2 YYEEEE. The V and J ends lost 5 bases and 6 bases, in that order; junction bases with no gene match: 14. Here the CDR3 reads CASSQPGQPSLEQYF. For the CDR3, the DNA is TGTGCCAGCAGTCAACCGGGACAGCCTTCCCTCGAGCAGTACTTC.

This clone is a singleton in its sample. CDR3 sequence (DNA): TGTGCCAGTAGTATCCGAGCTTACAGGGGCCTCTACGAGCAGTACTTC. Amino acids: CASSIRAYRGLYEQYF. The chain is built from TRBV19 and TRBJ2-7; 7 nucleotides agree with TRBD1. The V segment lost 3 bases and the J segment 3 bases; nucleotides outside the gene matches: 11. The CDR3 loop spans 16 amino acids. CDR1 LNHDA and CDR2 SQIVND come from the germline V gene (reference sequence).

The CDR3 region has the DNA TGTGCCAGCAGCTCATCCCGTGGTTTATACGGCGAGCAGTACTTC. Encoded protein: CASSSSRGLYGEQYF. V is TRBV11-2 and J is TRBJ2-7, with D uncertain. Germline lookup yields CDR1 SGHAT and CDR2 FQNNGV. V gave up 4 bases and J gave up 6 bases, with 19 bases separating them. The CDR3 loop spans 15 amino acids.

The chain employs TRBV19 and TRBJ1-5, with D maybe TRBD1 (6 bases). With 5 bases removed from V and 2 bases from J, the gap between germline ends came to 10 bases. Germline V lookup: CDR1 LNHDA, CDR2 SQIVND (reference sequence). This CDR3 contains 14 residues. CDR3 in amino acids: CASSVSGGNQPQHF. In DNA, the CDR3 is TGTGCCAGTAGTGTTTCAGGGGGCAATCAGCCCCAGCATTTT.

This rearrangement joins TRBV6-5 to TRBJ1-1, with D possibly TRBD1 on 5 matching bases. With 6 bases removed from V and 2 bases from J, the gap between germline ends came to 13 bases. Germline values: CDR1 MNHEY, CDR2 SVGAGI. The CDR3 sequence is 14 residues long. CDR3 sequence reads: CASSRGRANTEAFF. CDR3 nucleotide sequence: TGTGCCAGCAGCCGGGGACGGGCAAACACTGAAGCTTTCTTT.

This sequence joins TRBV4-1 and TRBJ2-3; D is possibly TRBD1 or TRBD2 (5 bases each). V lost 2 bases, J lost 4 bases, and 13 bases lay in between. The CDR3 contains 15 residues. Germline CDR1 is MGHRA and CDR2 is YSYEKL. The CDR3 region is CASSQRGVEADTQYF. The CDR3, as DNA: TGCGCCAGCAGCCAAAGAGGGGTGGAGGCAGATACGCAGTATTTT.

This chain links TRBV10-2 with TRBJ1-1; D is possibly TRBD1 (6 bases). The length of the CDR3 is 13 residues. V dropped 7 bases and J dropped 6 bases, with 15 bases sitting between them. Per germline, CDR1 WSHSY and CDR2 SAAADI. Here the CDR3 reads CASINRVSAEAFF. CDR3 nucleotides: TGCGCCAGCATTAACAGGGTGTCCGCTGAAGCTTTCTTT.

V usage is TRBV28 and J usage is TRBJ1-1, with a tentative D call TRBD1 (6 bases). The V end lost 2 bases, the J end lost 4 bases, and 17 bases lay between the germline ends. This CDR3 region has 16 residues. From germline, CDR1 is MDHEN and CDR2 SYDVKM. Written as DNA, the CDR3 is TGTGCCAGCAGTTTAGCCCCCGGGGGGGCGAGCACTGAAGCTTTCTTT. This codes for CASSLAPGGASTEAFF.

The chain has TRBV11-1 and TRBJ1-1; no clear D gene. Germline lookup yields CDR1 SGHAT and CDR2 FQDESV (reference sequence). The CDR3 has 10 residues. V shed 1 base and J shed 8 bases, with 2 bases lying between them. Here the CDR3 DNA reads TGTGCCAGCAGCTTAGGAGAAGCTTTCTTT. It is translated as CASSLGEAFF. The entire variable domain, with the rest obtained from reference TRBV11-1 and TRBJ1-1, is as follows: EAEVAQSPRYKITEKSQAVAFWCDPISGHATLYWYRQILGQGPELLVQFQDESVVDDSQLPKDRFSAERLKGVDSTLKIQPAELGDSAMYLCASSLGEAFFGQGTRLTVV.

This chain uses TRBV5-1 with TRBJ1-1; the D gene is possibly TRBD1 (5 bases). The CDR3 has 14 residues. The V gene's germline CDR1 is SGHRS and CDR2 YFSETQ. Trimming left V 1 base short and J 1 base short, with 8 bases between. CDR3 sequence reads: CASSLQGQNTEAFF. The CDR3 nucleotides read TGCGCCAGCAGCTTGCAGGGCCAGAACACTGAAGCTTTCTTT.

The rearrangement uses TRBV27 and TRBJ2-7, with D possibly matching TRBD2 (7 bases). Germline CDR1 reads MNHEY; CDR2 reads SMNVEV (reference sequence). The CDR3 runs 16 residues. The ends were cut back, 3 bases at V and 6 bases at J, with 21 bases in the middle. CDR3 loop: CASSLGGDILMGEQYF. The DNA of the CDR3 is TGTGCCAGCAGTTTGGGGGGGGACATCCTAATGGGCGAGCAGTACTTC.

This chain joins TRBV2 and TRBJ2-3; D ambiguous. V shed 4 bases and J shed 2 bases, with 10 bases lying between them. This CDR3 contains 14 residues. CDR1 is SNHLY, CDR2 FYNNEI, per germline. The CDR3 spells CASSVELSTDTQYF. CDR3 nucleotides: TGTGCCAGCAGTGTCGAGTTGTCCACAGATACGCAGTATTTT.

V and J are TRBV2 and TRBJ2-5, with D unclear. V lost 4 bases, J lost 4 bases, and 13 bases lay in between. This CDR3 is 14 amino acids long. CDR1 and CDR2 (germline): SNHLY, FYNNEI. CDR3: CASSVGGDLETQYF. Written as DNA, the CDR3 is TGTGCCAGCAGTGTAGGTGGGGATCTAGAGACCCAGTACTTC.